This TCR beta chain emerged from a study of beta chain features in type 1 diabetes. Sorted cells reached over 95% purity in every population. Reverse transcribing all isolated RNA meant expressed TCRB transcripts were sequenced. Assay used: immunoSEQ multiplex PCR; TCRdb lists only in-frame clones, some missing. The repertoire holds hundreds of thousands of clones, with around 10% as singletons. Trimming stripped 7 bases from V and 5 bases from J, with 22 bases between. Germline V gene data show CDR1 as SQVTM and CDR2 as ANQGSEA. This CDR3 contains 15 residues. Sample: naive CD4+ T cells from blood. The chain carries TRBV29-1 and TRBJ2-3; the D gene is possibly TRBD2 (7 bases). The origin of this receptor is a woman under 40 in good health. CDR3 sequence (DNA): TGCAGCGCGACCACCGGGGGCGGGGGTGGAGATACGCAGTATTTT. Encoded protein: CSATTGGGGGDTQYF.